Presented here are 10 T cell receptor beta chains from one specimen sequenced in a study of T-cell reconstitution after alpha-beta-depleted transplantation in children listed by TCRdb under 2016. Explained via the paper, the treatment or condition label denotes: allogeneic hematopoietic cell transplantation with graft depleted of TCRalphabeta T cells and CD19 B cells. The method behind the library was PCR. These reads were obtained on an Illumina HiSeq 2500. To normalize quantification of the TCRbeta repertoire, the TCR libraries were built with molecular barcoding that relied on unique molecular identifiers. The public reads were run again by TCRdb, first through fastp at Q25 and then through MiXCR, and only productive beta chains were kept. Every entry covers one CDR3 protein and lists the most common genes and DNA from its rows. This sample lists 200,000 or so distinct CDR3 sequences; under 8.5% were detected once. 5.5% of the sample goes to the ten largest clones.

The sequencing here drew on PBMCs, taken before TCRalphabeta/CD19-depleted stem cell transplant. The source is a boy aged 2 to 9 with acute lymphoblastic leukemia, due to receive a stem cell transplant.

The rearrangement uses TRBV3-1 and TRBJ1-1; TRBD1 aligns across 7 bases. The germline V gene has CDR1 LGHDT and CDR2 YNNKEL (reference sequence). The CDR3 extends over 16 amino acids. The J segment lost 5 bases and the V segment lost 10 bases, leaving 19 bases of the junction unmatched. CDR3 nucleotide sequence: TGTGCCATCTGTCCACCCAAGACAGGGAGGGTGACTGAAGCTTTCTTT. Amino acid sequence: CAICPPKTGRVTEAFF.

In its sample, this clonotype was seen many times. The gene calls are TRBV7-6 and TRBJ2-1; TRBD1 agrees at 9 bases. Germline V gene sequence: CDR1 SGHVS, CDR2 FNYEAQ. V shed 5 bases and J 2 bases; nucleotides not matched to a gene: 10. There are 17 residues in the CDR3. The CDR3 DNA sequence: TGTGCCAGCAGCCGCCGGGACAGGGACGGGACCTACAATGAGCAGTTCTTC. Its protein product is CASSRRDRDGTYNEQFF.

This clonotype was observed many times. This chain joins TRBV10-3 and TRBJ1-1; perhaps TRBD1 as D (5 bases). CDR3 size: 14 residues. Deletions cut 3 bases from V and 12 bases from J, with 20 bases between. CDR1 ENHRY and CDR2 SYGVKD come from the germline V gene. The CDR3 region has the DNA TGTGCCATCAGTGACCTGGGGCAGGGCTTTGATACTTTCTTT. Residues: CAISDLGQGFDTFF.

The chain is built from TRBV29-1 and TRBJ1-1; 7 bases line up with TRBD1. Trimming removed 7 bases from V and 0 bases from J; junction bases left unmatched: 11. The germline V gene has CDR1 SQVTM and CDR2 ANQGSEA. This CDR3 region has 15 residues. In DNA, the CDR3 is TGCAGCGCAACCACCCAGACAGGGATGAACACTGAAGCTTTCTTT. As protein: CSATTQTGMNTEAFF. Based on the CDR3 plus reference TRBV29-1 and TRBJ1-1, the full variable domain is SAVISQKPSRDICQRGTSLTIQCQVDSQVTMMFWYRQQPGQSLTLIATANQGSEATYESGFVIDKFPISRPNLTFSTLTVSNMSPEDSSIYLCSATTQTGMNTEAFFGQGTRLTVV.

This clonotype has a count of ten or more. The V gene is TRBV6-1, the J gene TRBJ1-2; 8 nucleotides line up with TRBD1. With V trimmed by 5 bases and J by 2 bases, 4 bases remained unmatched. CDR3 length: 14 amino acids. The germline gives CDR1 MNHNS, CDR2 SASEGT. Written as DNA, the CDR3 is TGTGCCAGCAGTAAGGACAGGGCCAACTATGGCTACACCTTC. This sequence encodes CASSKDRANYGYTF.

This clonotype showed up many times. The V and J genes are TRBV5-5 and TRBJ2-7, with D unresolved. The V gene lost 4 bases and the J gene lost 1 base, with 15 bases spanning the gap. This CDR3 has 15 amino acids. From germline, CDR1 is SGHKS and CDR2 YYEKEE (reference sequence). CDR3 in DNA: TGTGCCAGCAGCCCGGTTGGCCACTTGTCCTACGAGCAGTACTTC. This gives the protein CASSPVGHLSYEQYF.

This clonotype was seen repeatedly, ten times or more. The V call is TRBV18, the J call TRBJ1-1; D remains ambiguous. Deletions cut 3 bases from V and 1 base from J, with 18 bases between. Looked up from germline, CDR1 is KGHSH and CDR2 is LQKENI. The CDR3 consists of 17 residues. The CDR3 is CASSPRRVLGSNTEAFF. DNA of the CDR3: TGTGCCAGCTCACCCCGAAGGGTGTTGGGGTCGAACACTGAAGCTTTCTTT. Full variable domain (outside the CDR3, taken from reference TRBV18 and TRBJ1-1): NAGVMQNPRHLVRRRGQEARLRCSPMKGHSHVYWYRQLPEEGLKFMVYLQKENIIDESGMPKERFSAEFPKEGPSILRIQQVVRGDSAAYFCASSPRRVLGSNTEAFFGQGTRLTVV.

This clonotype has ten or more counts. DNA of the CDR3: TGTGCCACCAGTGAACTAAAAGGCCCCTACGAGCAGTACTTC. This sequence encodes CATSELKGPYEQYF. The J gene is TRBJ2-7, the V gene TRBV24-1; no clear D. The germline CDR1 and CDR2 sequences are KGHDR and SFDVKD. Trimming shortened V by 4 bases and J by 2 bases, and 11 bases separated the two germline ends. CDR3 length: 14 residues.

V usage is TRBV7-2 and J usage is TRBJ2-5, with 7 bases aligning to TRBD2. The CDR3 spans 14 residues. CDR1 is SGHTA and CDR2 is FQGNSA in the germline V gene. V shed 5 bases, J shed 5 bases, and the junction held 8 bases outside the gene matches. In DNA form, the CDR3 reads TGTGCCAGCAGCCTGTCAGCGGGAAGGGAGACCCAGTACTTC. Amino acids: CASSLSAGRETQYF.

This clonotype was counted many times. The J gene is TRBJ2-3, the V gene TRBV7-2; 8 positions match TRBD2. Trimming cost V 5 bases and J 9 bases; bases outside gene matches: 13. The CDR3 loop spans 15 amino acids. Germline assignment: CDR1 SGHTA and CDR2 FQGNSA. The CDR3: CASSGIAGKGVTQYF. In DNA form, the CDR3 reads TGTGCCAGCAGCGGCATAGCGGGAAAAGGCGTCACGCAGTATTTT.